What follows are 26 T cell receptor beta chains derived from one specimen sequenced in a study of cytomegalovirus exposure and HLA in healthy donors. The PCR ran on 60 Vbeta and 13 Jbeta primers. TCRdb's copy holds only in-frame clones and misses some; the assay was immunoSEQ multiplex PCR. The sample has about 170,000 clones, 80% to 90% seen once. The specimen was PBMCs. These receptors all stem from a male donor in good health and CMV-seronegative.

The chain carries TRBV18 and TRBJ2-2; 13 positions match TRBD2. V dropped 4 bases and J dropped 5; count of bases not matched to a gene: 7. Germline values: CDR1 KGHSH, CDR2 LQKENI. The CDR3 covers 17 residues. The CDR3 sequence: CASSRGLAGAGTGELFF. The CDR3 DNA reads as TGTGCCAGCTCACGAGGACTAGCGGGAGCGGGGACCGGGGAGCTGTTTTTT. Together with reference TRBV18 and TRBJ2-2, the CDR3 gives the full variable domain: NAGVMQNPRHLVRRRGQEARLRCSPMKGHSHVYWYRQLPEEGLKFMVYLQKENIIDESGMPKERFSAEFPKEGPSILRIQQVVRGDSAAYFCASSRGLAGAGTGELFFGEGSRLTVL.

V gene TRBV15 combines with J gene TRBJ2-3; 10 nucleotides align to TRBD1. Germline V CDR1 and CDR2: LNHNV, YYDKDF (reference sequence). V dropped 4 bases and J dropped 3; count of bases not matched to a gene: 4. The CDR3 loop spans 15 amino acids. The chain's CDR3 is CATSIPGQGTDTQYF. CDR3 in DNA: TGTGCCACCAGCATACCGGGACAGGGGACAGATACGCAGTATTTT.

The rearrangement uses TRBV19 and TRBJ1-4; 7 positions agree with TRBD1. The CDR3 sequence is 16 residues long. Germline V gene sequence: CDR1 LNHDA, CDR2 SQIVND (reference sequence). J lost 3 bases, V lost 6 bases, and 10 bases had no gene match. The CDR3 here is CASSIGTDRPNEKLFF. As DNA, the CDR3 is TGTGCCAGTAGCATCGGGACAGACAGGCCTAATGAAAAACTGTTTTTT.

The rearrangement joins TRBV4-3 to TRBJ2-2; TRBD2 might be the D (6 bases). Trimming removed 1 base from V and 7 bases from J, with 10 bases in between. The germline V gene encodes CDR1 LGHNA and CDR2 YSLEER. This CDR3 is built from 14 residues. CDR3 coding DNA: TGCGCCAGCAGCCAAGTAGCGGTCGGCGGGGAGCTGTTTTTT. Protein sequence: CASSQVAVGGELFF.

CDR3 in amino acids: CASSLTGGGNEQFF. CDR3 bases: TGCGCCAGCAGCTTGACAGGGGGCGGGAATGAGCAGTTCTTC. The genes are TRBV5-1 and TRBJ2-1; TRBD1 agrees at 9 bases. V gave up 1 base and J gave up 7 bases; unmatched junction bases: 3. The CDR3 length is 14 residues. Germline CDR1 is SGHRS and CDR2 is YFSETQ.

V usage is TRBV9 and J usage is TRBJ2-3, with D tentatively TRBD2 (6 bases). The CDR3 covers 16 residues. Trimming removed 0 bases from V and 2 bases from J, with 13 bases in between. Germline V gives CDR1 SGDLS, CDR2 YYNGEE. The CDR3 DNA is TGTGCCAGCAGCGTAGCTGGTAGCGGAGCCACAGATACGCAGTATTTT. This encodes CASSVAGSGATDTQYF. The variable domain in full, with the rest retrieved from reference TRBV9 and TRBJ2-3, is DSGVTQTPKHLITATGQRVTLRCSPRSGDLSVYWYQQSLDQGLQFLIQYYNGEERAKGNILERFSAQQFPDLHSELNLSSLELGDSALYFCASSVAGSGATDTQYFGPGTRLTVL.

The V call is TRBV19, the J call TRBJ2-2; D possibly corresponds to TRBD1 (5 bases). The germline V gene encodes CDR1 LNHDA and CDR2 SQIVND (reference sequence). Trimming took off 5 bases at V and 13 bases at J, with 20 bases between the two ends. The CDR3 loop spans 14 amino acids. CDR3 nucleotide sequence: TGTGCCAGTAGTGACGACAGCCTCAAGTTTTGGCTGTTTTTT. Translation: CASSDDSLKFWLFF.

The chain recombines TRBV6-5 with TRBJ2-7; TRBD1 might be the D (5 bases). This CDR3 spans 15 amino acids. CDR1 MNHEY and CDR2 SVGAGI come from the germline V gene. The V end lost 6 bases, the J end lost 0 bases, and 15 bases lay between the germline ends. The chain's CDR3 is CASSTGPLGSYEQYF. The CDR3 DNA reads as TGTGCCAGCAGCACAGGACCCTTGGGCTCCTACGAGCAGTACTTC.

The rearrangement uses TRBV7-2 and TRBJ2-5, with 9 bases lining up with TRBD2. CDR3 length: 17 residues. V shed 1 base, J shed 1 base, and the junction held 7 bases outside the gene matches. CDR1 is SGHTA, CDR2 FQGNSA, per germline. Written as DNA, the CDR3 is TGTGCCAGCAGCTTAGGGGGGCTAGCGGGGCTCCAAGAGACCCAGTACTTC. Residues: CASSLGGLAGLQETQYF.

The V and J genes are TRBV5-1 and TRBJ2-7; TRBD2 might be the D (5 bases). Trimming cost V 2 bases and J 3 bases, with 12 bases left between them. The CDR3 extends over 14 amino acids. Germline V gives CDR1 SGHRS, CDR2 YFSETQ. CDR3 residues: CASSFNSVSYEQYF. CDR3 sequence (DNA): TGCGCCAGCAGCTTTAATAGCGTAAGCTACGAGCAGTACTTC.

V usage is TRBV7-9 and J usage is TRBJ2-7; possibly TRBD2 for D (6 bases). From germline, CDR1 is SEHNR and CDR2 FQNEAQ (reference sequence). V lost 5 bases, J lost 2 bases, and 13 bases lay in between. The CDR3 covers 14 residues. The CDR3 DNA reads TGTGCCAGCAGCGCCCCGACTAGTCCCTACGAGCAGTACTTC. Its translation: CASSAPTSPYEQYF. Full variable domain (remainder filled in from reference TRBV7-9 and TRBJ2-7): DTGVSQNPRHKITKRGQNVTFRCDPISEHNRLYWYRQTLGQGPEFLTYFQNEAQLEKSRLLSDRFSAERPKGSFSTLEIQRTEQGDSAMYLCASSAPTSPYEQYFGPGTRLTVT.

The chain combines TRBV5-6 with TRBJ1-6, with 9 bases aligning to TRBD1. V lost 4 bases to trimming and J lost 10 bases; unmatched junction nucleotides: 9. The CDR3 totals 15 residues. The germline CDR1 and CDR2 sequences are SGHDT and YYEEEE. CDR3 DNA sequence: TGTGCCAGCAGCCCCCAGACAGGGGGTCCCTCACCCCTCCACTTT. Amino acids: CASSPQTGGPSPLHF.

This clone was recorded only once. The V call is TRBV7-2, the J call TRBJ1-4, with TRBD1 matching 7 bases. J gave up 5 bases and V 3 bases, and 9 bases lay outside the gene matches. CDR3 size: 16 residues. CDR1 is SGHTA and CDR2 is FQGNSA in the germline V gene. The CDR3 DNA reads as TGTGCCAGCAGCTTGGACAGGCTGCGGGGAAATGAAAAACTGTTTTTT. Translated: CASSLDRLRGNEKLFF.

CDR3 amino acids: CASSPDAGNQPQHF. CDR3 nucleotide sequence: TGTGCCAGCAGTCCTGATGCGGGCAATCAGCCCCAGCATTTT. The rearrangement links TRBV6-5 to TRBJ1-5, with D hard to call. This CDR3 comprises 14 residues. CDR1 is MNHEY, CDR2 SVGAGI, per germline. Trimming took 5 bases from V and 2 from J, leaving 10 bases between them.

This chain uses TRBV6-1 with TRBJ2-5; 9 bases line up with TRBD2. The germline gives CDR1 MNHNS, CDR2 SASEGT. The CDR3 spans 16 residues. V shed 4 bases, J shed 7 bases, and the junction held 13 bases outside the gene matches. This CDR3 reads CASSALASGTSGTQYF. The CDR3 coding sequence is TGTGCCAGCAGTGCTCTGGCTAGCGGGACTTCGGGGACCCAGTACTTC.

The CDR3 coding sequence is TGTGCCAGCAGTTTAATTGGACAGTTTTTAACTGAAGCTTTCTTT. This sequence encodes CASSLIGQFLTEAFF. The chain has TRBV28 and TRBJ1-1; weak D call: TRBD1 (6 bases). The germline CDR1 and CDR2 sequences are MDHEN and SYDVKM. This CDR3 spans 15 amino acids. V was clipped by 2 bases and J by 5 bases, with 15 bases between them.

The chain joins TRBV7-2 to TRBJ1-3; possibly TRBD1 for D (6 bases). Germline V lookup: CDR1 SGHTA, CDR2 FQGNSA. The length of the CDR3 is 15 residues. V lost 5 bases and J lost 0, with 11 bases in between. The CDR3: CASSIWTASGNTIYF. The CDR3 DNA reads TGTGCCAGCAGCATTTGGACAGCCTCTGGAAACACCATATATTTT. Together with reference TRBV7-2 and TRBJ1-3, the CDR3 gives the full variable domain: GAGVSQSPSNKVTEKGKDVELRCDPISGHTALYWYRQSLGQGLEFLIYFQGNSAPDKSGLPSDRFSAERTGGSVSTLTIQRTQQEDSAVYLCASSIWTASGNTIYFGEGSWLTVV.

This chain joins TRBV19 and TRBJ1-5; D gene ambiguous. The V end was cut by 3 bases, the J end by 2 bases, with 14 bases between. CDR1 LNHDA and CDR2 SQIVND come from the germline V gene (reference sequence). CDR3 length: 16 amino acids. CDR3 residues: CASSIWRGGGNQPQHF. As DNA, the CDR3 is TGTGCCAGTAGTATCTGGCGGGGAGGCGGCAATCAGCCCCAGCATTTT.

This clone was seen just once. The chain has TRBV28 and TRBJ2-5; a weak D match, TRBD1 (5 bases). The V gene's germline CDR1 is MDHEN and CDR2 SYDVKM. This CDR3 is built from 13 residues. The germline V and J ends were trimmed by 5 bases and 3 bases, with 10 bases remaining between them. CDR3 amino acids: CASSQQVEETQYF. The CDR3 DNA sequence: TGTGCCAGCAGTCAACAGGTAGAAGAGACCCAGTACTTC.

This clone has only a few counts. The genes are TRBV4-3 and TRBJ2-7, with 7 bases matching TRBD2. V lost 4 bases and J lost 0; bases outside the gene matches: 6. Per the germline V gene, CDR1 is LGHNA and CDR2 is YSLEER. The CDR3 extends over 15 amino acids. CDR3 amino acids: CASSRGGAPSYEQYF. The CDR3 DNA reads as TGCGCCAGCAGCCGCGGGGGAGCCCCCTCCTACGAGCAGTACTTC.

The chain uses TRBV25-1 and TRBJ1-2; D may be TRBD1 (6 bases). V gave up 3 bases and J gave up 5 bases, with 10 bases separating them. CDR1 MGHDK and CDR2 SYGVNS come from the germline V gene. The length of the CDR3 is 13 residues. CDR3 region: CASSDQGPYGYTF. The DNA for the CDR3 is TGTGCCAGCAGTGACCAGGGGCCTTATGGCTACACCTTC.

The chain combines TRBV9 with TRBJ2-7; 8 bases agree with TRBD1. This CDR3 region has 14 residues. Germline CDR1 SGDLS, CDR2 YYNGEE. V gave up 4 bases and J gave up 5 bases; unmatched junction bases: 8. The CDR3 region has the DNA TGTGCCAGCAGCCATGGACAGGGAAGAGACGAGCAGTACTTC. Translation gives CASSHGQGRDEQYF.

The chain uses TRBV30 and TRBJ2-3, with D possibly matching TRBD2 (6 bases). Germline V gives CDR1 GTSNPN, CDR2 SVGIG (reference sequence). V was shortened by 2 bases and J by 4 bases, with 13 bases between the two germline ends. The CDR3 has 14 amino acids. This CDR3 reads CAWSRGGVADTQYF. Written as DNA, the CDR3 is TGTGCCTGGAGTCGTGGCGGGGTTGCAGATACGCAGTATTTT.

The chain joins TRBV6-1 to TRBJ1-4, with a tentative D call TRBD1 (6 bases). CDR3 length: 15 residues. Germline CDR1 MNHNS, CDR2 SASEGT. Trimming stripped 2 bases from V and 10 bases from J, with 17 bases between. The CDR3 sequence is CASSEIRAGAGKLFF. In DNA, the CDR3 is TGTGCCAGCAGTGAAATTCGGGCAGGGGCGGGAAAACTGTTTTTT.

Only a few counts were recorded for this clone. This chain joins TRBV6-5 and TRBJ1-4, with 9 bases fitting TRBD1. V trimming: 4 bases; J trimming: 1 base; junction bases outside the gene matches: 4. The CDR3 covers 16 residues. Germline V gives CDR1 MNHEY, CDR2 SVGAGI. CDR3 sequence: CASSLGTGKTNEKLFF. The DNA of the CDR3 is TGTGCCAGCAGTTTGGGGACAGGGAAAACTAATGAAAAACTGTTTTTT.

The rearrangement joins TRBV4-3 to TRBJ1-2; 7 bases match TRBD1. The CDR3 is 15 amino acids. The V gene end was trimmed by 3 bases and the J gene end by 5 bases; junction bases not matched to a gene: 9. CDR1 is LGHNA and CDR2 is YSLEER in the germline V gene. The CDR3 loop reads CASSQDRTGVYGYTF. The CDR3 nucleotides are TGCGCCAGCAGCCAGGACCGAACAGGGGTTTATGGCTACACCTTC.